The present TCR beta chain was sequenced within a study of vaccination and CD4 T cells after COVID-19. Study-level points and caveats: SARS-CoV-2-reactive clonotypes rose nonsignificantly, with the median going from approximately 21 to 40.

The V gene's germline CDR1 is SGHVS and CDR2 FNYEAQ. V was shortened by 5 bases and J by 5 bases, with 19 bases between the two germline ends. The CDR3 sequence is 17 residues long. As for treatment: approximately nine-day PBMC culture with coronavirus spike peptide pools or control peptides (ViraFEST assay). Investigators obtained the unexposed donor's CD4+ T cells before the COVID-19 pandemic (2011-2018). ViraFEST stimulated the growth of antigen-specific T cells using peptide pools and subsequently profiled their TCRs by sequencing. The Oncomine TCR Beta short-read assay generated sequence data from the DNA of cultured CD4+ T cells. Researchers extracted genomic DNA from CD4+ T cells that had been cultured. Using its own MiXCR run on the PCR reads, TCRdb lists one record per CDR3 protein. The sample has under 7,500 distinct CDR3 sequences; roughly 30% are singletons. This clonotype was seen more than once but under ten times. Its antigen is still unknown.

The sequencing input was CD4+ T cells from blood, cultured in vitro. The chain recombines TRBV7-6 with TRBJ1-6; D gene ambiguous. This receptor was obtained from a human donor in good health. The CDR3 is CASSLVSGRRNNSPLHF. The CDR3 region has the DNA TGTGCCAGCAGCCTAGTAAGTGGCAGAAGAAATAATTCACCCCTCCACTTT.